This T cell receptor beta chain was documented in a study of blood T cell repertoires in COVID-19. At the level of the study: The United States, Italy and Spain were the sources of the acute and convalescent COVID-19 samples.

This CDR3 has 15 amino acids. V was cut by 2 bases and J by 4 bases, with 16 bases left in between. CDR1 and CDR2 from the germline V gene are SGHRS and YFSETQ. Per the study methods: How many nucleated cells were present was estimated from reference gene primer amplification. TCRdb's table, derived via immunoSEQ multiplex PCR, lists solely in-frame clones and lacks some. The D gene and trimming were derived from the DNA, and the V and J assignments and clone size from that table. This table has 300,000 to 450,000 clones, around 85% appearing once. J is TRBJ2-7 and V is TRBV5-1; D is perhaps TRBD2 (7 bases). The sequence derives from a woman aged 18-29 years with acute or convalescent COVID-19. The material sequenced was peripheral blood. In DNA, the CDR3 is TGCGCCAGCAGCTTAGAGGGGGGGCTGACGTACGAGCAGTACTTC. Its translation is CASSLEGGLTYEQYF. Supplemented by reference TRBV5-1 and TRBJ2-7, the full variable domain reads KAGVTQTPRYLIKTRGQQVTLSCSPISGHRSVSWYQQTPGQGLQFLFEYFSETQRNKGNFPGRFSGRQFSNSRSEMNVSTLELGDSALYLCASSLEGGLTYEQYFGPGTRLTVT.